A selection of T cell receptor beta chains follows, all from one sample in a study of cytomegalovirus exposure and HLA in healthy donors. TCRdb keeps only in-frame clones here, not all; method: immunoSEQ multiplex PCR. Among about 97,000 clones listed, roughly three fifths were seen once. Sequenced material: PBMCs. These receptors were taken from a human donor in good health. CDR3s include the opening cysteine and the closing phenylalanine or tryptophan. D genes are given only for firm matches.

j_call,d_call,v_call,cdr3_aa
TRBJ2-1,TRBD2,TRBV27,CASSLYPQREGPHEQFF
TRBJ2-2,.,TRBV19,CASENRDKNTGELFF
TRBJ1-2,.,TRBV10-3,CAISETQGRTHTF
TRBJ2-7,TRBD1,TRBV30,CAWAQGARYEQYF
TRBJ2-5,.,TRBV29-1,CSVVEGRGQETQYF
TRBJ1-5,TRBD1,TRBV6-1,CASSPDRAIQPQHF
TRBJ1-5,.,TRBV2,CASSGGGGLSNQPQHF
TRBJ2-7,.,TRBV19,CASSIMSGAYEQYF
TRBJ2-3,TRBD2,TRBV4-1,CASSSRTSGTDTQYF
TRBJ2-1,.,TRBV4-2,CASREFNEQFF
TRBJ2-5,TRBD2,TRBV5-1,CASSLTRLAEDQETQYF
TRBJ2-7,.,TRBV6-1,CASSEGGRAYEQYF
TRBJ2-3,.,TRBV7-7,CASSLEGRGTDTQYF
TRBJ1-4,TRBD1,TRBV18,CASSPRTGKVWNEKLFF
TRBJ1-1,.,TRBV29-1,CSHGGGTEAFF
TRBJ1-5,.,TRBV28,CASTGGNQPQHF
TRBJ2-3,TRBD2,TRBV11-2,CASSWGLAGGRRGTQYF
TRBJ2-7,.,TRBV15,CATSRDLQGSYEQYF
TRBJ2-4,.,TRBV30,CAWSDDPGTSTFNIQYF
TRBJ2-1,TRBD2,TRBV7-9,CASSLIAGIQEQFF
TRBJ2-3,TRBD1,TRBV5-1,CASSLDRGRADTQYF
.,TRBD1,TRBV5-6,CASSPPGQSFYEQYF
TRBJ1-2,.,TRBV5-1,CASSLDPQAGGYGYTF
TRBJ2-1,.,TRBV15,CATSRDAGSPTEQFF
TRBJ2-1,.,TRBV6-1,CASSEQAYNEQFF
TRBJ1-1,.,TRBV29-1,CSVEGRYTEAFF
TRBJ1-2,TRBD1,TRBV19,CASSPGGHGYTF
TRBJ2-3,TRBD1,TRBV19,CASSILSPRQGSTDTQYF
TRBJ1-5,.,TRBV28,CASSFPAGGPYQPQHF
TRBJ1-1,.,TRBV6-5,CASRTIREANTEAFF
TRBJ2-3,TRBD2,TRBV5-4,CASRRGETYTDTQYF
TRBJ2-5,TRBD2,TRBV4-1,CASSQAAPSGLQETQYF
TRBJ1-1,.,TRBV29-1,CSVTLGGPNTEAFF
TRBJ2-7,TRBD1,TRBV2,CASRPTDRTGSYEQYF
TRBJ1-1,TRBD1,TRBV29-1,CSARDRANTEAFF
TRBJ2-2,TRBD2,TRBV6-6,CASSGLTSGITGELFF
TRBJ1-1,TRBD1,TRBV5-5,CASSLTGVDTEAFF
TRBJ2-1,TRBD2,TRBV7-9,CASSLVGLADNEQFF
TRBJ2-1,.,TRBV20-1,CSASGSWQFF
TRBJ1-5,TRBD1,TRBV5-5,CASSLFTGGNSNQPQHF
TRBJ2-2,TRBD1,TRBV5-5,CASSFIPDRITTGELFF
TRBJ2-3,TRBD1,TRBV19,CASSIDLFGTGGTDTQYF
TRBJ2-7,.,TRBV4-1,CASSQTGTPLGSYEQYF
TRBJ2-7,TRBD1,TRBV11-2,CASSPDRGREQYF
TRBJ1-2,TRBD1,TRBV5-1,CASKVEGAYGYTF
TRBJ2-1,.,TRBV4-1,CASSSGHRASEQFF
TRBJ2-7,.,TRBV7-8,CASSLWQSSSYEQYF
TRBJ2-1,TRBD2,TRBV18,CASSPLSLAGGPSSYNEQFF
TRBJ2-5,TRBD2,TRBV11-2,CASSLVPSGSETQYF
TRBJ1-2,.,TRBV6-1,CASSEARPGNYGYTF
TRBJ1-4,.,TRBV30,CAWSTSFGDLKLFF
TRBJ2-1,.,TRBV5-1,CASSPGNEQFF
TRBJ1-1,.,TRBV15,CATSNRETEAFF
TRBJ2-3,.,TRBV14,CASSPGFHGGRGDTQYF
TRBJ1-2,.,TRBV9,CASSVDHVGETYF